This T cell receptor beta chain was recovered during a study of shared clonotypes between healthy human individuals. Study-level points and caveats: All-four-donor shared clonotypes had higher generation probabilities than non-shared clonotypes did.

It was CD45RO-negative cells, positively selected for CCR7, that made up naive CD8 cells, with terminally differentiated effector memory CD45RA+ cells excluded. Donors, without exception, were Caucasian adults residing in Nashville, Tennessee. In the sorted-subset replicate PCRs, 200 ng DNA, 25,000 to 30,000 T cell genomes, was used. This table comes from immunoSEQ multiplex PCR, and its TCRdb copy is limited to in-frame clones, with some not included. Among approximately 600,000 clones listed, approximately 95% were seen once. For this clone: Its antigen is as yet unknown.

V shed 6 bases and J shed 2 bases, with 15 bases lying between them. Germline values: CDR1 SGHNT, CDR2 YYREEE (reference sequence). The CDR3 has 14 residues. The sequence was collected from a woman aged 30 to 39 in good health. The sequenced material came from naive CD8+ T cells sorted from blood. V is TRBV5-4 and J is TRBJ2-7; D is unresolved. The CDR3 DNA is TGTGCCAGCAACACAATCCAGCCGACCTACGAGCAGTACTTC. Its translation is CASNTIQPTYEQYF. The variable domain in full, with the rest retrieved from reference TRBV5-4 and TRBJ2-7, is ETGVTQSPTHLIKTRGQQVTLRCSSQSGHNTVSWYQQALGQGPQFIFQYYREEENGRGNFPPRFSGLQFPNYSSELNVNALELDDSALYLCASNTIQPTYEQYFGPGTRLTVT.